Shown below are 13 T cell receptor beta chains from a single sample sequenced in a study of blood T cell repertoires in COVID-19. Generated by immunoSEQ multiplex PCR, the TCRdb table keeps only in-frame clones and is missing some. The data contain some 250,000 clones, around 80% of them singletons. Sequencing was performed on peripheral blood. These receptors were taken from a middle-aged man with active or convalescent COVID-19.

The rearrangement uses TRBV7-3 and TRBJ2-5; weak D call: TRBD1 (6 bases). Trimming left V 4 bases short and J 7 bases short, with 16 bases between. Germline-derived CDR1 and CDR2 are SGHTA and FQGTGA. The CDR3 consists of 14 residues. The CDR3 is CASSSGQPGGTQYF. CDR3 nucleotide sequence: TGTGCCAGCAGCTCCGGACAGCCTGGAGGGACCCAGTACTTC.

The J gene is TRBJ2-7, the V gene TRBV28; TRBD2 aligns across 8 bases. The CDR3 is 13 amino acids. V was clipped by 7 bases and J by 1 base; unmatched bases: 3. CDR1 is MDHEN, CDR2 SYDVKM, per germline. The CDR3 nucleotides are TGTGCCAGCACGGGGGGGGCATCCTACGAGCAGTACTTC. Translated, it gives CASTGGASYEQYF. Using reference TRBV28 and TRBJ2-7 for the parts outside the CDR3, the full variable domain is DVKVTQSSRYLVKRTGEKVFLECVQDMDHENMFWYRQDPGLGLRLIYFSYDVKMKEKGDIPEGYSVSREKKERFSLILESASTNQTSMYLCASTGGASYEQYFGPGTRLTVT.

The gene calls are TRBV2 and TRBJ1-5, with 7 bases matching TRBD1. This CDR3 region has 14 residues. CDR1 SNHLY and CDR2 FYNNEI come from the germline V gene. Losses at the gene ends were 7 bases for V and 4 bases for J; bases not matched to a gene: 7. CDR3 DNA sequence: TGTGCCAGCACATCGACAGGGTCTAATCAGCCCCAGCATTTT. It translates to CASTSTGSNQPQHF.

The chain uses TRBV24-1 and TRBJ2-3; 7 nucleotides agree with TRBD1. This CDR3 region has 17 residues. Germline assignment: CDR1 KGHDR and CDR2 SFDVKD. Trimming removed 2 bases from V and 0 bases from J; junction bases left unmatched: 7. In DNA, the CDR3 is TGTGCCACCAGTGATTCTCCCGGGACAGCCAGCACAGATACGCAGTATTTT. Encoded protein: CATSDSPGTASTDTQYF.

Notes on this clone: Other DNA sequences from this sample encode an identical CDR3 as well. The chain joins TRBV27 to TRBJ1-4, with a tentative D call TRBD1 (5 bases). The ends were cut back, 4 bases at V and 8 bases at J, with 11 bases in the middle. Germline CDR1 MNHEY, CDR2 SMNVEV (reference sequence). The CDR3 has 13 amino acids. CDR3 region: CASSSREGEKLFF. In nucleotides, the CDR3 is TGTGCCAGCAGTTCCAGGGAGGGAGAAAAACTGTTTTTT.

The CDR3 sequence: CASSEAPGTLYQPQHF. DNA for the CDR3: TGTGCCAGCAGTGAAGCGCCAGGTACCCTTTATCAGCCCCAGCATTTT. The J gene is TRBJ1-5, the V gene TRBV2, with D unresolved. V was cut by 0 bases and J by 5 bases, with 14 bases left in between. The CDR3 covers 16 residues. Germline CDR1 is SNHLY and CDR2 is FYNNEI.

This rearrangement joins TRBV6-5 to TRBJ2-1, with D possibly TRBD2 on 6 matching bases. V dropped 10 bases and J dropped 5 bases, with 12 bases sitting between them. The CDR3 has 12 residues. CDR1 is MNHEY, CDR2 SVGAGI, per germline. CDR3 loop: CAIRGLNNEQFF. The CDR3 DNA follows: TGTGCCATCCGGGGACTTAACAATGAGCAGTTCTTC.

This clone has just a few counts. CDR3: CASSLDEGFNQPQHF. The CDR3 nucleotides read TGTGCCAGCAGCTTAGATGAGGGATTCAATCAGCCCCAGCATTTT. The V gene is TRBV7-6, the J gene TRBJ1-5; no clear D. This CDR3 is built from 15 residues. Germline V gives CDR1 SGHVS, CDR2 FNYEAQ. V lost 1 base and J lost 3, with 10 bases in between. Combining the CDR3 with reference TRBV7-6 and TRBJ1-5 gives the whole variable domain GAGVSQSPRYKVTKRGQDVALRCDPISGHVSLYWYRQALGQGPEFLTYFNYEAQQDKSGLPNDRFSAERPEGSISTLTIQRTEQRDSAMYRCASSLDEGFNQPQHFGDGTRLSIL.

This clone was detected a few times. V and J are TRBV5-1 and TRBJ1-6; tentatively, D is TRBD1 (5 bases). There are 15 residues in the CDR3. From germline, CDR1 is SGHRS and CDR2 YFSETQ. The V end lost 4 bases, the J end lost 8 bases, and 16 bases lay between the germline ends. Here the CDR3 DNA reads TGCGCCAGCAGCAACATGGACATCCCGCATTCACCCCTCCACTTT. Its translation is CASSNMDIPHSPLHF.

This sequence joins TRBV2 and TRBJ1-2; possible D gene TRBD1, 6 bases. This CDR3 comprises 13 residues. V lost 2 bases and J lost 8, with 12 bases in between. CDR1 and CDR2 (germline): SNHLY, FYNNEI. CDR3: CASSEIAGGGYTF. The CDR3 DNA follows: TGTGCCAGCAGTGAAATAGCGGGGGGCGGCTACACCTTC.

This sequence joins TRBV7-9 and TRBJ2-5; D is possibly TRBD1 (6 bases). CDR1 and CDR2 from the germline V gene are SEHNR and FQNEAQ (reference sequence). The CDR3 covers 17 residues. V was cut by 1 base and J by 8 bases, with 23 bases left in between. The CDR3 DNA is TGTGCCAGCAGCTTAGTGACGCGTGGACAGACCACGGGTACCCAGTACTTC. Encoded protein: CASSLVTRGQTTGTQYF.

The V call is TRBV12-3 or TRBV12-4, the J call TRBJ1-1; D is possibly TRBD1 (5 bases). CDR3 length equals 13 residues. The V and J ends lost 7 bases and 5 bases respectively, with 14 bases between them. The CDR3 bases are TGTGCCAGCACCCTGGGGGGAAAGACTGAAGCTTTCTTT. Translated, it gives CASTLGGKTEAFF.

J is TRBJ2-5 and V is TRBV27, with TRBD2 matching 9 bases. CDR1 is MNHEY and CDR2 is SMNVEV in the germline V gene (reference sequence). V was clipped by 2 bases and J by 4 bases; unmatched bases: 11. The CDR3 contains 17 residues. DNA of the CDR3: TGTGCCAGCAGTTTAATCCCCATGACTAGCGGCACAGAGACCCAGTACTTC. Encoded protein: CASSLIPMTSGTETQYF.